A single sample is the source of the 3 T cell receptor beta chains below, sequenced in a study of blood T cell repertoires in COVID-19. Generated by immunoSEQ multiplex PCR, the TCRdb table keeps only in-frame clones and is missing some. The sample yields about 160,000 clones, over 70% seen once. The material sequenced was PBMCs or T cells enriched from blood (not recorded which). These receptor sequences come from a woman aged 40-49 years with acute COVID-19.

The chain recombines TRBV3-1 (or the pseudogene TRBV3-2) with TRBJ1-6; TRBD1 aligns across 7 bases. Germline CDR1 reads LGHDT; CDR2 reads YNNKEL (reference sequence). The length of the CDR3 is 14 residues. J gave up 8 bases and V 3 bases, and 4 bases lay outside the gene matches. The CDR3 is CASSHRTGDSPLHF. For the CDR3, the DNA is TGTGCCAGCAGCCATCGGACAGGCGATTCACCCCTCCACTTT.

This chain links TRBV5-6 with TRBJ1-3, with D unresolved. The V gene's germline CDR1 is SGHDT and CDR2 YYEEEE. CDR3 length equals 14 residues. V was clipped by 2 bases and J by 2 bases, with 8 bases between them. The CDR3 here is CASSFTRPGNTIYF. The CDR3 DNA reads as TGTGCCAGCAGCTTCACCAGGCCTGGAAACACCATATATTTT.

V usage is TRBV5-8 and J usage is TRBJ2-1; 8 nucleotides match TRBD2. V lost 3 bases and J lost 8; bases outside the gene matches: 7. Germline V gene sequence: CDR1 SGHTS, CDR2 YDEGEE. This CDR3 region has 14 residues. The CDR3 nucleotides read TGTGCCAGCAGCTATGGGACTAGACTAGATGAGCAGTTCTTC. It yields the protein CASSYGTRLDEQFF.